Following are 10 T cell receptor beta chains from one sample sequenced in a study of blood T cell repertoires in COVID-19. The data were produced by immunoSEQ multiplex PCR, yet TCRdb's version contains in-frame clones alone and is incomplete. The sample lists about 62,000 clones, around 84% occurring once. The sample was peripheral blood. These receptors were collected from a man between 65 and 80 years old with acute or convalescent COVID-19.

DNA for the CDR3: TGCGCCAGCAGCGTGGGACAGGAACATACGGATAATTCACCCCTCCACTTT. Translating gives CASSVGQEHTDNSPLHF. V gene TRBV5-1 combines with J gene TRBJ1-6; the match to TRBD1 covers 8 bases. The CDR3 contains 17 residues. Germline values: CDR1 SGHRS, CDR2 YFSETQ. J gave up 5 bases and V 4 bases, and 11 bases lay outside the gene matches.

The genes are TRBV10-1 and TRBJ2-2; TRBD2 matches at 16 bases. Germline CDR1 and CDR2: WNHNN and SYGVQD (reference sequence). The V and J ends lost 10 bases and 8 bases, in that order; junction bases with no gene match: 4. The CDR3 loop spans 14 amino acids. DNA of the CDR3: TGCGCCATGGGACTAGCGGGAGGGACGGGGGAGCTGTTTTTT. This codes for CAMGLAGGTGELFF.

The chain employs TRBV27 and TRBJ2-5; 8 bases align to TRBD1. The CDR3 consists of 14 residues. Germline assignment: CDR1 MNHEY and CDR2 SMNVEV (reference sequence). The J segment lost 5 bases and the V segment lost 5 bases, leaving 7 bases of the junction unmatched. CDR3: CASSRTGPGETQYF. The CDR3 region has the DNA TGTGCCAGCAGTCGGACAGGGCCGGGGGAGACCCAGTACTTC.

The genes are TRBV7-9 and TRBJ2-7; TRBD1 aligns across 9 bases. This CDR3 has 14 residues. Per germline, CDR1 SEHNR and CDR2 FQNEAQ (reference sequence). J lost 9 bases, V lost 3 bases, and 9 bases had no gene match. CDR3 amino acids: CASSFPGQGNVQYF. As DNA, the CDR3 is TGTGCCAGCAGCTTTCCGGGACAGGGAAATGTGCAGTACTTC.

This chain connects TRBV5-1 to TRBJ2-3, with a weak D call TRBD1 (7 bases). Germline V lookup: CDR1 SGHRS, CDR2 YFSETQ. The V end was cut by 0 bases, the J end by 6 bases, with 14 bases between. This CDR3 spans 15 amino acids. CDR3 sequence reads: CASSLEGRGVDTQYF. The CDR3 nucleotides read TGCGCCAGCAGCTTGGAGGGCAGGGGGGTGGATACGCAGTATTTT.

The V and J genes are TRBV4-1 and TRBJ2-7, with TRBD1 matching 8 bases. The CDR3 runs 16 residues. The J segment lost 6 bases and the V segment lost 0 bases, leaving 10 bases of the junction unmatched. The germline V gene encodes CDR1 MGHRA and CDR2 YSYEKL. CDR3 region: CASSQDLGTGRGEQYF. CDR3 sequence (DNA): TGCGCCAGCAGCCAAGACCTCGGGACAGGCCGAGGCGAGCAGTACTTC.

The gene calls are TRBV7-3 and TRBJ2-7; TRBD2 is a possible D gene (6 bases). The germline gives CDR1 SGHTA, CDR2 FQGTGA. V dropped 8 bases and J dropped 0 bases, with 14 bases sitting between them. The CDR3 is made up of 14 amino acids. The CDR3 DNA reads as TGTGCCAGCGTCAAAGGCGGGATCTCCTACGAGCAGTACTTC. It is translated as CASVKGGISYEQYF.

This chain uses TRBV27 with TRBJ2-1; D unclear. CDR1 is MNHEY, CDR2 SMNVEV, per germline (reference sequence). V was pared by 1 base and J by 0 bases, with 10 bases between. This CDR3 contains 16 residues. Here the CDR3 reads CASSLFSSRSYNEQFF. The CDR3 DNA reads TGTGCCAGCAGTTTATTTTCTAGTCGCTCCTACAATGAGCAGTTCTTC.

The V gene is TRBV3-1 (or the pseudogene TRBV3-2), the J gene TRBJ1-4, with D possibly TRBD1 on 5 matching bases. The length of the CDR3 is 15 residues. Germline assignment: CDR1 LGHDT and CDR2 YNNKEL (reference sequence). The germline V and J ends were trimmed by 1 base and 5 bases, with 11 bases remaining between them. CDR3 nucleotide sequence: TGTGCCAGCAGCCAAGTCCAGGGTCTAAATGAAAAACTGTTTTTT. Amino acids: CASSQVQGLNEKLFF.

The genes are TRBV18 and TRBJ2-1, with D possibly TRBD1 on 6 matching bases. This CDR3 spans 15 amino acids. Germline V CDR1 and CDR2: KGHSH, LQKENI. The V gene lost 6 bases and the J gene lost 7 bases, with 19 bases spanning the gap. This chain's CDR3 is CASSSGTHSRNEQFF. CDR3 DNA sequence: TGTGCCAGCTCCTCTGGGACACACTCAAGGAATGAGCAGTTCTTC. The full variable domain, in which reference TRBV18 and TRBJ2-1 provide the parts outside the CDR3, is NAGVMQNPRHLVRRRGQEARLRCSPMKGHSHVYWYRQLPEEGLKFMVYLQKENIIDESGMPKERFSAEFPKEGPSILRIQQVVRGDSAAYFCASSSGTHSRNEQFFGPGTRLTVL.